The entry that follows covers one T cell receptor beta chain sequence. No cognate antigen has been identified for it. Base qualities were left out, and no much larger clone turns up one base away. The trial excluded patients who had a history of autoimmune disease or were on systemic immunosuppression. Peripheral blood for TCR sequencing was collected from all dose cohorts at baseline, on cycle 4 day 1, and on cycle 7 day 1. Samples came from an open-label, multicenter, first-in-human phase I dose-escalation trial of ivuxolimab. Adults with locally advanced or metastatic melanoma, renal cell carcinoma, hepatocellular carcinoma or head and neck squamous cell carcinoma were enrolled in the trial. Before TCR sequencing, CD4+ T cells and CD8+ T cells were sorted from peripheral blood as separate populations. For sequencing of the TCRbeta CDR3 region, genomic DNA was extracted from the sorted cells. TCRbeta CDR3 regions were sequenced using the immunoSEQ Assay. Here the immuneACCESS table is served through TCRdb, limited to in-frame sequences with V and J called. Missing clones are a known gap in these copies; in checked studies unresolved V genes cover under half, and the rest lacks a known reason. In all, the sample holds 5,500 to 7,000 clones, and around 68% of those were seen once. 36% of the sample goes to the ten largest clones.

This record belongs to a study of OX40 agonist ivuxolimab in advanced cancers. Describing the broader study: Ivuxolimab, which targeted the costimulatory receptor OX40 (CD134), was an agonistic, fully human IgG2 monoclonal antibody. Intravenous ivuxolimab was administered to patients every 2 weeks at six dose levels: 0.01, 0.1, 0.3, 1.5, 3 and 10 mg/kg. Of the roughly 54 patients in dose escalation, some 19 had hepatocellular carcinoma, some 15 had melanoma, 9 had renal cell carcinoma and 9 had head and neck cancer. A male proportion of roughly 80% and a mean age of 60 years, ranging from about 20 to 79, were recorded for the dose-escalation cohort. Patients were allowed to have had prior anti-PD-1, anti-PD-L1 or anti-CTLA-4 therapy, and approximately 40% of the dose-escalation patients had been treated with checkpoint inhibitors. Partial responses occurred in three dose-escalation patients: two with cutaneous melanoma and one with hepatocellular carcinoma. The point of sequencing TCRbeta in the periphery was to test whether ivuxolimab changed TCR sequence diversity and drove clonal T-cell expansion. The paper reports the monotherapy dose-escalation portion (N = 52 patients) of the phase I ivuxolimab trial. Study-wide conclusions, independent of this receptor: The antigen specificity of the peripheral T cells that underwent clonal expansion was not determined. In partial responders in the 0.1-3.0 mg/kg groups, normalized peripheral clonal expansion was found to be among the lowest, especially among CD8+ T cells. After ivuxolimab, more expanded clones were found on average in CD8+ T cells than in CD4+ T cells. At doses of 0.1 to 3.0 mg/kg, clonal expansion of both CD4+ and CD8+ blood T cells was observed from baseline to week 6. Low levels of normalized T-cell clonal expansion were also seen in some patients who did not respond.

The CDR3 spans 15 residues, from the cysteine through the phenylalanine. Left in the record is the CDR3 DNA by itself, 45 bases read in frame from the first base. The CDR1 and CDR2 encoded by the germline V gene (reference sequence) are SEHNR and FQNEAQ. V gives up 4 bases and J gives up 5 bases, and the segment between their germline ends measures 15 bases. The input for sequencing was CD4+ or CD8+ T cells sorted from blood, taken in a trial of the OX40 agonist ivuxolimab. The sequence derives from an adult with an advanced solid tumor such as melanoma, head and neck, liver or kidney cancer. The sequence is built from TRBV7-9 and TRBJ1-5, with TRBD1 perhaps the D gene, on 6 matching bases. The CDR3 reads CASSSTWAGDQPQHF. The bases are TGTGCCAGCAGCTCTACCTGGGCAGGGGATCAGCCCCAGCATTTT.